This T cell receptor beta chain emerged from a study of T-cell memory formation after mild COVID-19 (dated by TCRdb to the early 2020s). The study in broad terms: Most TCR sequence clusters were specific to one of the two donors. In a couple of donors, T-cell clones that expanded and contracted after mild COVID-19 were tracked by sequencing TCRalpha and TCRbeta repertoires over time. Two young, previously healthy adult volunteers made up the cohort, one male and one female.

Comment on this clonotype: Its antigen is not yet known. Within one base of it there is no much larger clone, and no base qualities were kept.

Based on the germline V gene, the CDR1 and CDR2 sequences are LGHNA and YSLEER. V was cut back by 1 base and J by 4 bases, leaving a gap of 13 bases between them. From the cysteine through the phenylalanine, the CDR3 covers 16 amino acids. The kept DNA is CDR3 alone, 48 bases in frame from the first base. Findings and caveats that apply to the study as a whole: Contracting CD4+ clones turned up mainly in the CM and EM memory subsets, whereas EMRA was where CD8+ clones were enriched. SARS-CoV-2 specificity was not confirmed for the second-wave clones peaking on day 37. Some responding clones were found in pre-infection memory, which suggests that pre-existing cross-reactive memory T cells took part in the SARS-CoV-2 response. The study included only a couple of mild cases, and larger cohorts that include severe cases with pre-infection samples were judged to be necessary. From day 15 to 85, contracting clones showed balanced CD4/CD8 phenotypes, whereas a second wave of clones that expanded from day 15 to 37 leaned towards CD4+.

Ficoll-Paque density gradient centrifugation was the method used to isolate PBMCs. Sequenced using an Illumina NovaSeq 6000. TCRalpha and TCRbeta cDNA libraries were built by 5'RACE with constant-segment primers, adding sample barcodes and unique molecular identifiers. RNA was extracted from every sample with Trizol reagent. The libraries were amplified in two PCR steps, and the second step added a second sample barcode and Illumina TruSeq adapters. Sequencing of libraries was performed on an Illumina NovaSeq with 2 x 150 bp paired-end reads. The paper's data handling went like this. With migec v1.2.7, reads were demultiplexed and then collapsed into UMI-guided consensus sequences. With mixcr v2.1.11, UMI consensuses were aligned to TRA and TRB V and J templates and assembled into clonotypes. Expanded or contracted clonotypes were those called significant by both edgeR and NoisET, with noise models trained on biological replicates. For edgeR calls, a false discovery rate-adjusted p below 0.01 and a log2 fold-change threshold of 1 were applied. As an exploratory analysis of dynamics, PCA with hierarchical clustering was applied to max-normalized trajectories of the 1000 most abundant clonotypes. The CD4 or CD8 phenotype of responding clones was assigned using the separately sequenced CD4+ and CD8+ repertoires. TCRdb passed the public sequencing reads through fastp at Q25 and MiXCR, retaining productive beta sequences. Rows with a matching CDR3 protein are joined into one entry that keeps the most common DNA and genes. V and J calls and clone size were set by TCRdb, not the authors. The sample has fewer than 350,000 distinct CDR3 sequences on record, about a sixth of them singletons. The ten largest clonotypes hold 20% to 25% of the sample.

The clonotype originates from a man younger than 35 who had mild COVID-19 (a few samples of this study predate the infection). The sample titles of this study are shuffled in the database, so cell type and time point are left out; the donor was told from shared clones. The chain is made from TRBV4-3 and TRBJ1-4; the D gene assignment is ambiguous. The sequencing input was PBMCs or a T cell subset sorted from them (not recorded which). The CDR3 amino acid sequence is: CASSQGRVGVNEKLFF. In nucleotide form, the sequence is TGCGCCAGCAGCCAAGGGCGGGTCGGAGTTAATGAAAAACTGTTTTTT.